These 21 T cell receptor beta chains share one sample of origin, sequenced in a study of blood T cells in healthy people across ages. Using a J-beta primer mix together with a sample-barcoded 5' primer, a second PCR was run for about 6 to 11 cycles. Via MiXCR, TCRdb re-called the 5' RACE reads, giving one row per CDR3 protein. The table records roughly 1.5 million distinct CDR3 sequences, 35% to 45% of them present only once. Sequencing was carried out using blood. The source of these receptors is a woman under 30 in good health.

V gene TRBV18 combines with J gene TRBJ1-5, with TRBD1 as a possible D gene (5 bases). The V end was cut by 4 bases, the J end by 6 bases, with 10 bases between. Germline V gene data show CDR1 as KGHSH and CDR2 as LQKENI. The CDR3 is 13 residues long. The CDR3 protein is CASSLGETQPQHF. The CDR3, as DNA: TGTGCCAGCTCACTGGGGGAAACTCAGCCCCAGCATTTT.

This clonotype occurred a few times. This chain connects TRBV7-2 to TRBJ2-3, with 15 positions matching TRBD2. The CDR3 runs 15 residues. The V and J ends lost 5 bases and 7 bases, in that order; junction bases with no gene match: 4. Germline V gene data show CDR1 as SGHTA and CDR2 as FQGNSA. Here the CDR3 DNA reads TGTGCCAGCAGCAAAGGACTAGCGGGAGGGCATACGCAGTATTTT. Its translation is CASSKGLAGGHTQYF. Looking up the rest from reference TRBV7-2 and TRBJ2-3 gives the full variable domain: GAGVSQSPSNKVTEKGKDVELRCDPISGHTALYWYRQSLGQGLEFLIYFQGNSAPDKSGLPSDRFSAERTGGSVSTLTIQRTQQEDSAVYLCASSKGLAGGHTQYFGPGTRLTVL.

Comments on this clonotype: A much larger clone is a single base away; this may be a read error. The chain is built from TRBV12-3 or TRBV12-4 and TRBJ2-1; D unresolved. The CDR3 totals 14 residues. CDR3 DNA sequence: TGTGCCTGCAGTCCCCCCGGTTTTGGCGATGAGCAGTTCTTC. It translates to CACSPPGFGDEQFF.

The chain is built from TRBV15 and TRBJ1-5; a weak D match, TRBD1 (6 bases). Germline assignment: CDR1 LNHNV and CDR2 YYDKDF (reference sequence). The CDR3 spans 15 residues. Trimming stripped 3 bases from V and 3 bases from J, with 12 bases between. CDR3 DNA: TGTGCCACCAGCAGCTCAGGGGCGTTCAATCAGCCCCAGCATTTT. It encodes CATSSSGAFNQPQHF.

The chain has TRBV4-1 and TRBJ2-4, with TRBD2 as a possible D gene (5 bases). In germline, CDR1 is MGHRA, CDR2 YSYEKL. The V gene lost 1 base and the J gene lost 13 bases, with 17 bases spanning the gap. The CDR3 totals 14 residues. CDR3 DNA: TGCGCCAGCAGCCAAGGAGCGGCGAACGACTGGCAGTACTTC. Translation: CASSQGAANDWQYF.

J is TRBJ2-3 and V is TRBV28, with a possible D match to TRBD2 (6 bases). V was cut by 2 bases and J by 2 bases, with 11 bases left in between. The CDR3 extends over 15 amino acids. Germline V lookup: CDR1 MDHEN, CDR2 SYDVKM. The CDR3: CASSLGAGLTDTQYF. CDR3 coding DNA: TGTGCCAGCAGTTTAGGCGCGGGGCTCACAGATACGCAGTATTTT.

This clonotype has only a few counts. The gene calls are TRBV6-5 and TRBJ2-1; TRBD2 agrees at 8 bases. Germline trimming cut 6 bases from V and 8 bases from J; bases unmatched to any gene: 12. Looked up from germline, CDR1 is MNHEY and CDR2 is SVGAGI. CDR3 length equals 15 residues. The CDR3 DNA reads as TGTGCCAGCAGACTCGCGCGGGGGGCTAAAGATGAGCAGTTCTTC. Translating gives CASRLARGAKDEQFF.

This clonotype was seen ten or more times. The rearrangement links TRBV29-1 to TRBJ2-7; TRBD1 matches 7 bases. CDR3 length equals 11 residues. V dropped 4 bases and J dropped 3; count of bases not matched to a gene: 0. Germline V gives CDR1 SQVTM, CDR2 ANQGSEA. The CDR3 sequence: CSVGDSYEQYF. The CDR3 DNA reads TGCAGCGTTGGGGACAGCTACGAGCAGTACTTC.

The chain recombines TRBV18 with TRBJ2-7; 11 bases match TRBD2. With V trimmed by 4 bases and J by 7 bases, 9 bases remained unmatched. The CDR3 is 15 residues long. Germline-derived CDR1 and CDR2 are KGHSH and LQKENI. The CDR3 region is CASSHPSGGLNEQYF. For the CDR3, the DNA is TGTGCCAGCTCACACCCTAGCGGGGGGCTCAATGAGCAGTACTTC.

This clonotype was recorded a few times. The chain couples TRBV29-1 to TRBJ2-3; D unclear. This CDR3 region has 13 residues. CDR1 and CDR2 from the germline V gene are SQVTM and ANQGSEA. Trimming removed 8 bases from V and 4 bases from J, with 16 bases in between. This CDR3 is CSLQSVPSDTQYF. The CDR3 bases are TGCAGCCTCCAGAGCGTGCCCTCAGATACGCAGTATTTT.

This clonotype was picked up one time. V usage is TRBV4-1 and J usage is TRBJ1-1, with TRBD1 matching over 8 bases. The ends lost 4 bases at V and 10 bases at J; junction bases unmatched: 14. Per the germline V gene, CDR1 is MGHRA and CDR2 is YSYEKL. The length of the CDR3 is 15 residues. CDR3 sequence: CASSLGTVGQVGAFF. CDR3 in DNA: TGCGCCAGCAGCCTAGGAACGGTGGGACAGGTTGGAGCTTTCTTT.

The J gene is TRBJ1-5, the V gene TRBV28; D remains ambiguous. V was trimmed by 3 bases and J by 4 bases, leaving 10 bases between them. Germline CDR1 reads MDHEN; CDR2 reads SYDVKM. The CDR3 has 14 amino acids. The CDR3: CASSFRRGNQPQHF. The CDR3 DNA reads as TGTGCCAGCAGTTTTCGACGCGGTAATCAGCCCCAGCATTTT.

CDR3 sequence reads: CASSPGFGADTQYF. As DNA, the CDR3 is TGTGCCAGCAGCCCGGGGTTTGGTGCAGATACGCAGTATTTT. The rearrangement joins TRBV6-5 to TRBJ2-3, with D possibly being TRBD2 (5 bases). V was pared by 6 bases and J by 4 bases, with 14 bases between. CDR3 length: 14 amino acids. Looked up from germline, CDR1 is MNHEY and CDR2 is SVGAGI.

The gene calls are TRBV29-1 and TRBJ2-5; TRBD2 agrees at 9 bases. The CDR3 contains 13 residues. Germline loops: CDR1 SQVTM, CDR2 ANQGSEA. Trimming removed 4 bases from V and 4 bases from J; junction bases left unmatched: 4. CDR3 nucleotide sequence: TGCAGCGTTGGCGGGAGGGCCAGAGAGACCCAGTACTTC. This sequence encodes CSVGGRARETQYF.

CDR3 bases: TGCAGCGTTGAGGCTACAGGGATGGATGAGCAGTTCTTC. Translation gives CSVEATGMDEQFF. The chain employs TRBV29-1 and TRBJ2-1; maybe TRBD1 (6 bases). The CDR3 runs 13 residues. Germline values: CDR1 SQVTM, CDR2 ANQGSEA. Trimming stripped 3 bases from V and 8 bases from J, with 14 bases between.

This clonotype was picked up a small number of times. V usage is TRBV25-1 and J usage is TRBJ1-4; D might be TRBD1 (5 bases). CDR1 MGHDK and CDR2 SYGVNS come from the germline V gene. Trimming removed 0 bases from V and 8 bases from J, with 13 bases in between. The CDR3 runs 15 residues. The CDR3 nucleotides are TGTGCCAGCAGTGAATATAACGGGGGGTGGGAAAAACTGTTTTTT. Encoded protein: CASSEYNGGWEKLFF.

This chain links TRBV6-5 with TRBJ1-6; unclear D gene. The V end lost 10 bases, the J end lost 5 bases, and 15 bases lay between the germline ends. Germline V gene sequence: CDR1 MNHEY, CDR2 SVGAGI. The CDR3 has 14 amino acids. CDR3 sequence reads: CATLRRSNNSPLHF. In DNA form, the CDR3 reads TGTGCCACCCTCAGGCGATCGAATAATTCACCCCTCCACTTT.

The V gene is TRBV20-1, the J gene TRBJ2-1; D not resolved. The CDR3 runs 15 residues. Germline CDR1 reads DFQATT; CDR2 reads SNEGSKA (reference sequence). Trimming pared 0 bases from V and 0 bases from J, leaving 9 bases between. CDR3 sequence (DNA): TGCAGTGCTAGAGATAGTGCGGTCTCCTACAATGAGCAGTTCTTC. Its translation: CSARDSAVSYNEQFF.

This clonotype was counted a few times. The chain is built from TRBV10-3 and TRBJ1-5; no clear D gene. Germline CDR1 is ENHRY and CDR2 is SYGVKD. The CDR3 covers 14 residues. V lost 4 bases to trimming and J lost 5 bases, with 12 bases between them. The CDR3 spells CAISVSDTYQPQHF. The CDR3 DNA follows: TGTGCCATCAGTGTCAGTGACACTTATCAGCCCCAGCATTTT.

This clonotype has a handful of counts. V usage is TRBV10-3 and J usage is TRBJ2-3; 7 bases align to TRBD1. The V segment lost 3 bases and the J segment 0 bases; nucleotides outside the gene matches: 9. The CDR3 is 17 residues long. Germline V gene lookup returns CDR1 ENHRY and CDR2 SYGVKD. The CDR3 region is CAISDLRGKISTDTQYF. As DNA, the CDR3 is TGTGCCATCAGTGACCTCAGGGGGAAGATTAGCACAGATACGCAGTATTTT.

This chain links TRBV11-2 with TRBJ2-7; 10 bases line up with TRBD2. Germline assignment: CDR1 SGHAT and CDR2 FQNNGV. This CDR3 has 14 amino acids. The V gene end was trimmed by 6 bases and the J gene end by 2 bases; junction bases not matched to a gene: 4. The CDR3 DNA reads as TGTGCCAGCAGGCTAGCGGGAGTCCCCTACGAGCAGTACTTC. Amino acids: CASRLAGVPYEQYF.